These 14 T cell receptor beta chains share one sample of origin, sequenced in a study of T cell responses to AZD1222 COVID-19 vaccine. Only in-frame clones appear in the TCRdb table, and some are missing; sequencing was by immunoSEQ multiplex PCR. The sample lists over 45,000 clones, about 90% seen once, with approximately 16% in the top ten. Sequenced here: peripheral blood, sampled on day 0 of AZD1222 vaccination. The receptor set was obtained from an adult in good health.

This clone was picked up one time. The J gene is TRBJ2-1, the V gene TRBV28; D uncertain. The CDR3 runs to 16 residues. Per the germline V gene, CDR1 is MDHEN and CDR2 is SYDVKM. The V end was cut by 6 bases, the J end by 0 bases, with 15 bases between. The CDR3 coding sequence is TGTGCCAGCAGCGTAAAAGGCTTCTCCTCCTACAATGAGCAGTTCTTC. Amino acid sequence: CASSVKGFSSYNEQFF.

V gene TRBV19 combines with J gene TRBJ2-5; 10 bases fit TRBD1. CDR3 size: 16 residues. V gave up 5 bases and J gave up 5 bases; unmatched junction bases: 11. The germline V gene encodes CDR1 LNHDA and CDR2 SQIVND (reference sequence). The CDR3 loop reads CASSVGQGYEKETQYF. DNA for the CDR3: TGTGCCAGTAGTGTGGGACAGGGGTACGAAAAGGAGACCCAGTACTTC.

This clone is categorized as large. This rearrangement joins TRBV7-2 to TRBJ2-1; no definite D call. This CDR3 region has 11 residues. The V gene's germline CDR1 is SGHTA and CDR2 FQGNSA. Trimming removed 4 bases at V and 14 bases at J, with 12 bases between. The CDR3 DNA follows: TGTGCCAGCAGCTCATCGGGTTTGGAGTTCTTC. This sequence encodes CASSSSGLEFF. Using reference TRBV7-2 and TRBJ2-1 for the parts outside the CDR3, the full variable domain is GAGVSQSPSNKVTEKGKDVELRCDPISGHTALYWYRQSLGQGLEFLIYFQGNSAPDKSGLPSDRFSAERTGGSVSTLTIQRTQQEDSAVYLCASSSSGLEFFGPGTRLTVL.

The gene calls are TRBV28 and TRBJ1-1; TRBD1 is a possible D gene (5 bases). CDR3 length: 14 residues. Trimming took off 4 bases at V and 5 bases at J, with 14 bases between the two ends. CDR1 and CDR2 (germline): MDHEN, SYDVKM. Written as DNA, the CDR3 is TGTGCCAGCAGTTGGTCGGCAGGGTGGACTGAAGCTTTCTTT. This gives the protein CASSWSAGWTEAFF.

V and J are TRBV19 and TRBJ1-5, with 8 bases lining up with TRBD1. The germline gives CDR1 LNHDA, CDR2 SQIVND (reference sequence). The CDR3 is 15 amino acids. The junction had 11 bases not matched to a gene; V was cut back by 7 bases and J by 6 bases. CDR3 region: CASTATGDWSQPQHF. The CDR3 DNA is TGTGCCAGTACGGCGACAGGGGATTGGAGTCAGCCCCAGCATTTT.

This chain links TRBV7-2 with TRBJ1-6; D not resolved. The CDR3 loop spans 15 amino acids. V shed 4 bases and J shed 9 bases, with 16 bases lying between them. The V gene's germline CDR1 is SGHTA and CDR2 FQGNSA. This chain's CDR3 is CASSSTIGESSPLHF. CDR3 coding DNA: TGTGCCAGCAGCTCAACCATCGGGGAGTCTTCACCCCTCCACTTT.

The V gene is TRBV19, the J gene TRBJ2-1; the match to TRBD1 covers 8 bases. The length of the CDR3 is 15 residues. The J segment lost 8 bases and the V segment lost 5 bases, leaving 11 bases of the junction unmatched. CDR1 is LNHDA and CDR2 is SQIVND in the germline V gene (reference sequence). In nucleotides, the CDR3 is TGTGCCAGTAGTTCGGACAGGGCCTCCGGGGATGAGCAGTTCTTC. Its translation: CASSSDRASGDEQFF.

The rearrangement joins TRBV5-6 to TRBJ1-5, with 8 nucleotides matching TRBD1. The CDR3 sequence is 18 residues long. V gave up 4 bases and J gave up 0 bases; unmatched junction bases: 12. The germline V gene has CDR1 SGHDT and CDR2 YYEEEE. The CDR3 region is CASSHRTGKGYSNQPQHF. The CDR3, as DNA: TGTGCCAGCAGCCATCGGACAGGGAAGGGGTATAGCAATCAGCCCCAGCATTTT.

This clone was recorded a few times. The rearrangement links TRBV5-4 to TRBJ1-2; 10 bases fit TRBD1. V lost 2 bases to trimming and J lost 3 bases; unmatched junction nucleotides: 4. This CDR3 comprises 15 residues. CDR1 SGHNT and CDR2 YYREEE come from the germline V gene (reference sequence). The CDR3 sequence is CASSFLDRGDYGYTF. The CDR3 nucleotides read TGTGCCAGCAGCTTTCTGGACAGGGGGGACTATGGCTACACCTTC. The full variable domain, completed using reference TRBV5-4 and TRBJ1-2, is ETGVTQSPTHLIKTRGQQVTLRCSSQSGHNTVSWYQQALGQGPQFIFQYYREEENGRGNFPPRFSGLQFPNYSSELNVNALELDDSALYLCASSFLDRGDYGYTFGSGTRLTVV.

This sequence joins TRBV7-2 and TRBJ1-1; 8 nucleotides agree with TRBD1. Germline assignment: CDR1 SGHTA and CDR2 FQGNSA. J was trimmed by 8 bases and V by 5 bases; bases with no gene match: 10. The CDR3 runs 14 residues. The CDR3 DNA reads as TGTGCCAGCAGCCCGCGGACAGGGTCCCTCGAAGCTTTCTTT. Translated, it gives CASSPRTGSLEAFF.

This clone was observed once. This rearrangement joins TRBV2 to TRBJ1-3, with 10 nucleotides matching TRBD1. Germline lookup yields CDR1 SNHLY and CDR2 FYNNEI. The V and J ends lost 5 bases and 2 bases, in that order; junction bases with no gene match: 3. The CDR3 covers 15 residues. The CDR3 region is CASSRQGAPGNTIYF. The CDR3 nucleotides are TGTGCCAGCAGTAGACAGGGGGCGCCTGGAAACACCATATATTTT.

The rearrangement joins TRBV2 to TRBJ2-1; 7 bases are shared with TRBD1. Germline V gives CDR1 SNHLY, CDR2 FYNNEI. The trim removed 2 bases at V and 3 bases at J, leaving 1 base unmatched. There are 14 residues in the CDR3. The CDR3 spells CASSEQGVYNEQFF. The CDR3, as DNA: TGTGCCAGCAGTGAACAGGGGGTCTACAATGAGCAGTTCTTC.

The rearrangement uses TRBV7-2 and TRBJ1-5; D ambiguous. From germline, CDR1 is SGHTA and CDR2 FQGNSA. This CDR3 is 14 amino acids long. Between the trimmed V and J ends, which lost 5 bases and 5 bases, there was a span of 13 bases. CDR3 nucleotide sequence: TGTGCCAGCAGCCCCCTTTGGCCCCATCAGCCCCAGCATTTT. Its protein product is CASSPLWPHQPQHF.

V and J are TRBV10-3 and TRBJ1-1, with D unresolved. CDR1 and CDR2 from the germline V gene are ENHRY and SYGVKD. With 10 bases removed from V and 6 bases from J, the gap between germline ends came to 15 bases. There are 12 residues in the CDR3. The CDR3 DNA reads TGTGCCACAACCGGGAGTAAATCTGAAGCTTTCTTT. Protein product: CATTGSKSEAFF.